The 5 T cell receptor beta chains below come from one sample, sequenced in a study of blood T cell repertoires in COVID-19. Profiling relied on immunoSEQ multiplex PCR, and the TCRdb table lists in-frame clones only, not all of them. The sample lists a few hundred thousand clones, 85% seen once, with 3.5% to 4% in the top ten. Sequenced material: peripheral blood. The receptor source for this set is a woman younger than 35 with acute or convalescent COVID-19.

The CDR3 DNA follows: TGTGCCAGCAGCTCTCAGGGACTAGCGGGGGCACCGAACACCGGGGAGCTGTTTTTT. Protein sequence: CASSSQGLAGAPNTGELFF. This chain joins TRBV7-3 and TRBJ2-2; 14 nucleotides match TRBD2. Germline V gives CDR1 SGHTA, CDR2 FQGTGA. The CDR3 runs to 19 residues. The trim removed 4 bases at V and 0 bases at J, leaving 7 bases unmatched.

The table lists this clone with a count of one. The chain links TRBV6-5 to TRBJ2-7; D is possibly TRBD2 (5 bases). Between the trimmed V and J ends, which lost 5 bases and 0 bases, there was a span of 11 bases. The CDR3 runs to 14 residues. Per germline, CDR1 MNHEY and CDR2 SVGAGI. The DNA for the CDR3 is TGTGCCAGCAGTCGCACGGGGAGCTCCTACGAGCAGTACTTC. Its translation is CASSRTGSSYEQYF.

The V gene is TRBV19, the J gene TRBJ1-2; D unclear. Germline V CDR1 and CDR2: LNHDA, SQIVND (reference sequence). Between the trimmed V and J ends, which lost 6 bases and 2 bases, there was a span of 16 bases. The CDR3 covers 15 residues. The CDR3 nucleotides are TGTGCCAGTAGCAATAAAGCTTCGGGAAACTATGGCTACACCTTC. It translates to CASSNKASGNYGYTF.

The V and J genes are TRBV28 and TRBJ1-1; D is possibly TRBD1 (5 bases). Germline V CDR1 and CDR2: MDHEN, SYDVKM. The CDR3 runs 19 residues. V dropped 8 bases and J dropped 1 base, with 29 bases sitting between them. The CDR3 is CASRRWGRPTAFGNTEAFF. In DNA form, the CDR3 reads TGTGCCAGCCGCCGGTGGGGCCGACCCACTGCCTTCGGGAACACTGAAGCTTTCTTT.

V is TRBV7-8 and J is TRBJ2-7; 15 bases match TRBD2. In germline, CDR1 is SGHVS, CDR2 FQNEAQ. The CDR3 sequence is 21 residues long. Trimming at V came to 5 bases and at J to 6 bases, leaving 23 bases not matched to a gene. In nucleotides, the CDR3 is TGTGCCAGCAGCCCCCGAGACCGCGGACTAGCGGGAGGGCCCTATCGATTCGAGCAGTACTTC. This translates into CASSPRDRGLAGGPYRFEQYF.